The present entry profiles one T cell receptor beta chain with its context. Antigen unknown. The CDR3 loop spans 14 amino acids. The germline V gene encodes CDR1 MNHEY and CDR2 SMNVEV (reference sequence). With 2 bases removed from V and 2 bases from J, the gap between germline ends came to 7 bases. The assay was immunoSEQ multiplex PCR, and TCRdb's table has in-frame clones only and misses some. Altogether 50,000 to 65,000 clones are present, about 91% being singletons, with the ten largest covering over 15%. The sample is drawn from a study of OX40 agonist ivuxolimab in advanced cancers. Study conclusions and caveats: Averaged across samples, CD8+ T cells carried more expanded clones than CD4+ did.

V is TRBV27 and J is TRBJ2-1, with D maybe TRBD1 (5 bases). The sequence was obtained from an adult with an advanced solid tumor such as melanoma, head and neck, liver or kidney cancer. The sequencing here drew on CD4+ or CD8+ T cells sorted from blood, taken in a trial of the OX40 agonist ivuxolimab. CDR3 in DNA: TGTGCCAGCAGTTTAAGGGGCCCCTACAATGAGCAGTTCTTC. Protein: CASSLRGPYNEQFF.